This T cell receptor beta chain was documented in a study of CD4 and CD8 cells across lung adenocarcinoma regions. CDR1 is MNHEY, CDR2 SVGAGI, per germline. This CDR3 has 14 residues. V lost 4 bases and J lost 4, with 11 bases in between. The patients had localized lung adenocarcinoma, a non-small cell subtype. TCRdb reprocessed the PCR reads via MiXCR and lists one record per CDR3 protein. The table lists some 3,700 distinct CDR3 sequences, around 54% of them singletons, with roughly 24% in the top ten. The receptor was isolated from a female donor with lung adenocarcinoma. The CD4 and CD8 labels of this study may be unreliable. The sample taken for sequencing was CD4+ T cells from the margin of a lung tumor. The chain uses TRBV6-5 and TRBJ2-4, with D possibly being TRBD2 (5 bases). The CDR3 DNA follows: TGTGCCAGCAGTTCTCTGGGAGCGAAAAACATTCAGTACTTC. Its protein product is CASSSLGAKNIQYF.